This T cell receptor (beta chain) was observed in a study of blood T cell repertoires in COVID-19. For the study at large: There were acute and convalescent COVID-19 samples, and they came from the United States, Italy and Spain.

Libraries were prepared by immunoSEQ multiplex PCR; TCRdb keeps only in-frame clonotypes and omits some of them. This sample has roughly 300,000 clones; roughly 90% occur once, and the top ten carry approximately 2%. The CDR3 sequence is 15 residues long. From germline, CDR1 is MNHEY and CDR2 SVGAGI. V lost 5 bases to trimming and J lost 6 bases, with 19 bases between them. Specimen: peripheral blood. The sequence came from a woman in her thirties with COVID-19, enrolled during active disease. V and J are TRBV6-5 and TRBJ1-2; a weak D match, TRBD1 (5 bases). CDR3 bases: TGTGCCAGCAGTACCGGGGGACGGGGACGGAATGGCTACACCTTC. It specifies CASSTGGRGRNGYTF.